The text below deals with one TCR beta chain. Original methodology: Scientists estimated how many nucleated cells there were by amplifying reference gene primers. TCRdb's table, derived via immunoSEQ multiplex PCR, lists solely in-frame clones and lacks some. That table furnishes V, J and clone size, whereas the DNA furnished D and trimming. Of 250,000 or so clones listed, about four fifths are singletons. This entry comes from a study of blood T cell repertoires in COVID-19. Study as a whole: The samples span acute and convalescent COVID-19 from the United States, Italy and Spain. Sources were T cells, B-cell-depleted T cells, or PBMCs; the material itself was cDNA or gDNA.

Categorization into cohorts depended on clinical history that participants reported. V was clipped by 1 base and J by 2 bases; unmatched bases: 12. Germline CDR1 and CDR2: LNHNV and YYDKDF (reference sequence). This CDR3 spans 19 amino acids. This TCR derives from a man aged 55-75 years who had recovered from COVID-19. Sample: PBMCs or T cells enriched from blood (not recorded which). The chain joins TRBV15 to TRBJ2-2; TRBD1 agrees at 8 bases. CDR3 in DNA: TGTGCCACCAGCAGAGTTTCCTCTCAGGGGGCGCGCAACACCGGGGAGCTGTTTTTT. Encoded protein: CATSRVSSQGARNTGELFF. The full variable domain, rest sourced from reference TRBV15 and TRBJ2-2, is DAMVIQNPRYQVTQFGKPVTLSCSQTLNHNVMYWYQQKSSQAPKLLFHYYDKDFNNEADTPDNFQSRRPNTSFCFLDIRSPGLGDTAMYLCATSRVSSQGARNTGELFFGEGSRLTVL.